The source of this T cell receptor (beta chain) is a study of cytomegalovirus exposure and HLA in healthy donors. As for the study in general: Out of a few hundred genotyped donors, approximately 84% belonged to the Caucasian-associated ancestry cluster.

Amplification used 60 Vbeta primers and 13 Jbeta primers. TCRdb's table, derived via immunoSEQ multiplex PCR, lists solely in-frame clones and lacks some. The data show 180,000 or so clones, 75% to 80% seen once. Healthy bone marrow donors supplied every sample. Germline V gives CDR1 LNHNV, CDR2 YYDKDF (reference sequence). The CDR3 has 14 residues. The ends were cut back, 1 base at V and 3 bases at J, with 4 bases in the middle. V and J are TRBV15 and TRBJ1-6; unclear D gene. Sequencing was performed on PBMCs. The clonotype was recovered from a man aged 45-60 years in good health and CMV-seropositive. The CDR3 region has the DNA TGTGCCACCAGCAGAGCCAGCTATAATTCACCCCTCCACTTT. Translation: CATSRASYNSPLHF. Full variable domain (remainder filled in from reference TRBV15 and TRBJ1-6): DAMVIQNPRYQVTQFGKPVTLSCSQTLNHNVMYWYQQKSSQAPKLLFHYYDKDFNNEADTPDNFQSRRPNTSFCFLDIRSPGLGDTAMYLCATSRASYNSPLHFGNGTRLTVT.